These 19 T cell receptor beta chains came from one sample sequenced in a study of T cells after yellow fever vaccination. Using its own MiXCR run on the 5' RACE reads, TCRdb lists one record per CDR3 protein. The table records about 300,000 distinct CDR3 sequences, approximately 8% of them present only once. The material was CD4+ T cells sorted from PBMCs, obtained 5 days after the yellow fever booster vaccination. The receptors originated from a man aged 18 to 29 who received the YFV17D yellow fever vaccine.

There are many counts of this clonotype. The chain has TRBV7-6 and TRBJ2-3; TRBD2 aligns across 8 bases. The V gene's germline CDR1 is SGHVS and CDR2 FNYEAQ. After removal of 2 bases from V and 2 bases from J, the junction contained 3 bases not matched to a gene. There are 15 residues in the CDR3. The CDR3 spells CASSLSGLATDTQYF. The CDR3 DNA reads TGTGCCAGCAGCTTATCCGGACTAGCCACAGATACGCAGTATTTT.

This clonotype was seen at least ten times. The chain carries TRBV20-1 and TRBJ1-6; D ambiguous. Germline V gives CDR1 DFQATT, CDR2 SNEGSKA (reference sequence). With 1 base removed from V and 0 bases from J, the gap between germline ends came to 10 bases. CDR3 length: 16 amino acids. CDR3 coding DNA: TGCAGTGCTAGAGTGCGACAAGCCTCCTATAATTCACCCCTCCACTTT. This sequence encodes CSARVRQASYNSPLHF.

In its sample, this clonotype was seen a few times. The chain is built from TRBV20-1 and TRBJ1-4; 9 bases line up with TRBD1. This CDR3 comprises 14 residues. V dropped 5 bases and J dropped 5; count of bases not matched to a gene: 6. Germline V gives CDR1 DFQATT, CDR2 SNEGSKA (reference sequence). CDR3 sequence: CSALGTGMNEKLFF. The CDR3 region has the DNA TGCAGTGCTCTCGGGACAGGGATGAATGAAAAACTGTTTTTT.

DNA for the CDR3: TGTGCCAGCAGCCAGGCCAGGGGGGCCGTACGGACAGATACGCAGTATTTT. Its translation: CASSQARGAVRTDTQYF. The J gene is TRBJ2-3, the V gene TRBV9, with a weak D call TRBD1 (7 bases). The CDR3 loop spans 17 amino acids. V was pared by 4 bases and J by 3 bases, with 21 bases between. Germline V gene sequence: CDR1 SGDLS, CDR2 YYNGEE. Filled out from reference TRBV9 and TRBJ2-3, the complete variable domain reads DSGVTQTPKHLITATGQRVTLRCSPRSGDLSVYWYQQSLDQGLQFLIQYYNGEERAKGNILERFSAQQFPDLHSELNLSSLELGDSALYFCASSQARGAVRTDTQYFGPGTRLTVL.

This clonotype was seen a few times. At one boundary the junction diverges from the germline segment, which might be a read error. The CDR3 here is CAISPGRVNEKLFF. CDR3 sequence (DNA): TGTGCCATCAGTCCGGGACGGGTTAATGAAAAACTGTTTTTT. The V and J genes are TRBV12-3 or TRBV12-4 and TRBJ1-4; perhaps TRBD1 as D (5 bases). CDR3 length equals 14 residues.

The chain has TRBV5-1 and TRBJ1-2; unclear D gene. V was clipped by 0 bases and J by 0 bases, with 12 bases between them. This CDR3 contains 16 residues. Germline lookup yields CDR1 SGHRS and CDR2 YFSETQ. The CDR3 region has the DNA TGCGCCAGCAGCTTGGCTGGTGGGAGGGCTAACTATGGCTACACCTTC. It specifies CASSLAGGRANYGYTF.

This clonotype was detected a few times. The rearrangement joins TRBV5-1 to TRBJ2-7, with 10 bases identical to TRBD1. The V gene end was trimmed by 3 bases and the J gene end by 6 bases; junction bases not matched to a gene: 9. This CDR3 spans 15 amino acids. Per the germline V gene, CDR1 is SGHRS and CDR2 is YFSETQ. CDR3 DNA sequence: TGCGCCAGCAGCTCCGGGACAGGGGTTTCCAGCGAGCAGTACGTC. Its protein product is CASSSGTGVSSEQYV.

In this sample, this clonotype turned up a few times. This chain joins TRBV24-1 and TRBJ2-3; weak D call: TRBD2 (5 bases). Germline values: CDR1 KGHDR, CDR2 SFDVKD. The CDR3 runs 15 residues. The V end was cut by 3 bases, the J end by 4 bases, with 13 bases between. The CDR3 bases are TGTGCCACCAGTGATGCTCGTCTAGCTTCAGATACGCAGTATTTT. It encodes CATSDARLASDTQYF.

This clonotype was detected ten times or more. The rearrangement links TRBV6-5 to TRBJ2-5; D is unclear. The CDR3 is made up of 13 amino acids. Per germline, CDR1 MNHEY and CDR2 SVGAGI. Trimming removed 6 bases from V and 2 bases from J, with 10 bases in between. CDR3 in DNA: TGTGCCAGCAGGAGGACGGTGCAAGAGACCCAGTACTTC. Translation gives CASRRTVQETQYF.

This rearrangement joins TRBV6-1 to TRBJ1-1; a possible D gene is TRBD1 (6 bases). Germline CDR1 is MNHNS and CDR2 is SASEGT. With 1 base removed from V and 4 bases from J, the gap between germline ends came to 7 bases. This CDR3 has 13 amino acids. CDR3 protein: CASSEGTVTEAFF. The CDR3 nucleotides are TGTGCCAGCAGTGAAGGGACAGTCACTGAAGCTTTCTTT.

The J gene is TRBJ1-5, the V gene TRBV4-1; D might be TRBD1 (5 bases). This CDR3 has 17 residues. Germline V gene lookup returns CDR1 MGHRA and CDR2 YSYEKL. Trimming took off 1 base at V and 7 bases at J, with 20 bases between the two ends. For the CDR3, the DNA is TGCGCCAGCAGCCAAGTTAGGGAGGCGGGGGTGGAACAGCCCCAGCATTTT. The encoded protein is CASSQVREAGVEQPQHF.

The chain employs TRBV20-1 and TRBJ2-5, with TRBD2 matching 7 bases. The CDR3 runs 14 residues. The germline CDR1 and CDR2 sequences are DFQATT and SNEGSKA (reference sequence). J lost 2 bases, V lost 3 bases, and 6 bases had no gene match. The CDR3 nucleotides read TGCAGTGCTAGTCCACTAGCGAGTCAAGAGACCCAGTACTTC. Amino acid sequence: CSASPLASQETQYF.

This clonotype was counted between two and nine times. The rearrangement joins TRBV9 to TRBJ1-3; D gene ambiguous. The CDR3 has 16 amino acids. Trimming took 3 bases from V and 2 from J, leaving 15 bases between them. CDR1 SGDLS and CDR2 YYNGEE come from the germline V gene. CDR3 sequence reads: CASSAQAGRAGNTIYF. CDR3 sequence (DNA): TGTGCCAGCAGCGCCCAGGCCGGTCGGGCTGGAAACACCATATATTTT.

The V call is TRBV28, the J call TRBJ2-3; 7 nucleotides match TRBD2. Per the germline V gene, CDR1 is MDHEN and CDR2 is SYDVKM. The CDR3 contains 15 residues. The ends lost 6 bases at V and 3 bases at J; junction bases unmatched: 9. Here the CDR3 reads CASSVGGGRTDTQYF. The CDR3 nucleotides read TGTGCCAGCAGCGTGGGGGGGGGAAGGACAGATACGCAGTATTTT.

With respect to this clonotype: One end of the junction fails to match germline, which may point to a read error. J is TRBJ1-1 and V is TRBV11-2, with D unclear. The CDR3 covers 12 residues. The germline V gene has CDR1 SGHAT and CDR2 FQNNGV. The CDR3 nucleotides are TGTGCCAGCAGACCCCTCAACACTGAGGCTTTCTTT. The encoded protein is CASRPLNTEAFF. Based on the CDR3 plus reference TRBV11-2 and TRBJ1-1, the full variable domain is EAGVAQSPRYKIIEKRQSVAFWCNPISGHATLYWYQQILGQGPKLLIQFQNNGVVDDSQLPKDRFSAERLKGVDSTLKIQPAKLEDSAVYLCASRPLNTEAFFGQGTRLTVV.

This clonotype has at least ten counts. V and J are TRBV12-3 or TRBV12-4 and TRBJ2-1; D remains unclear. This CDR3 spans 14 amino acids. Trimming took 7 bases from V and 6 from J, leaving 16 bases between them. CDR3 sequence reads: CASIETPSVNEQFF. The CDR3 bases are TGTGCCAGCATCGAAACCCCCAGTGTCAATGAGCAGTTCTTC.

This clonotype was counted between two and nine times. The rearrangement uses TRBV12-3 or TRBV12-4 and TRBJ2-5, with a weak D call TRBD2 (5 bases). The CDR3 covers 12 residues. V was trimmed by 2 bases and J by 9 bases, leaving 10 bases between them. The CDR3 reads CASSLLDGAQYF. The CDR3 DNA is TGTGCCAGCAGTTTACTGGACGGGGCCCAGTACTTC.

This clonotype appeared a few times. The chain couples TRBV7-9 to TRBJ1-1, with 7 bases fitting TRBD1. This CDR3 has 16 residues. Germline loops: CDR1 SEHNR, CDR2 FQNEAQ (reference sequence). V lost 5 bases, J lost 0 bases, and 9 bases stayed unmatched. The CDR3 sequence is CASSRWRGTVNTEAFF. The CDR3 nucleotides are TGTGCCAGCAGCAGATGGCGTGGGACAGTGAACACTGAAGCTTTCTTT. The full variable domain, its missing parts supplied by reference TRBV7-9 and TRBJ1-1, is DTGVSQNPRHKITKRGQNVTFRCDPISEHNRLYWYRQTLGQGPEFLTYFQNEAQLEKSRLLSDRFSAERPKGSFSTLEIQRTEQGDSAMYLCASSRWRGTVNTEAFFGQGTRLTVV.

The CDR3 DNA sequence: TGTGCCAGCAGTGCTGTGGGGGACTATAATTCACCCCTCCACTTT. Protein: CASSAVGDYNSPLHF. The chain is built from TRBV6-4 and TRBJ1-6; possible D gene TRBD1, 5 bases. Per germline, CDR1 MRHNA and CDR2 SNTAGT. Trimming took 4 bases from V and 3 from J, leaving 10 bases between them. CDR3 length: 15 amino acids.